Listed below are T cell receptor beta chains from one sample, sequenced in a study of T-cell memory formation after mild COVID-19. TCRdb analysed the 5' RACE reads with MiXCR anew, one entry per CDR3 protein. Of approximately 490,000 distinct CDR3 sequences listed, around 21% are singletons. Sequencing was performed on PBMCs or a T cell subset sorted from them (not recorded which). Source of these receptors: an adult woman who had mild COVID-19 (a few samples of this study predate the infection). Cell type and time point are not known. Both conserved end residues are part of each CDR3. D genes are given only for firm matches. The size of a clone is reported for some rows only, either as once, few or many, or as a class for expanded clones.

TRBJ2-5 few NA 12 TRBV5-6 TGTGCCAGCAGCTTGGGGAAGGAGACCCAGTACTTC CASSLGKETQYF
TRBJ2-7 NA NA 13 TRBV24-1 TGTGCCACCAGTCTCCTTGGGCCGCACGAGCAGTACTTC CATSLLGPHEQYF
TRBJ1-1 NA NA 18 TRBV12-3/TRBV12-4 TGTGCCAGCAGTTTAGCCCGATATTCTGCGGCGGGGAACACTGAAGCTTTCTTT CASSLARYSAAGNTEAFF
TRBJ1-2 NA NA 14 TRBV25-1 TGTGCCAGCAGTGCCAATCTCTTCAGGGAGGGCTACACCTTC CASSANLFREGYTF
TRBJ2-7 NA NA 10 TRBV20-1 TGCAGTGCTAGGGCCCTGCGGAGGTACTTC CSARALRRYF
TRBJ2-1 few TRBD1 15 TRBV12-3/TRBV12-4 TGTGCCAGCAGTCACACGGGACAGGGTTGGGATGAGCAGTTCTTC CASSHTGQGWDEQFF
TRBJ2-5 few TRBD2 19 TRBV5-1 TGCGCCAGCAGCTCTAACCGGGCTAGCGGGGGGCAACCGGGGGAGACCCAGTACTTC CASSSNRASGGQPGETQYF
TRBJ2-1 NA TRBD2 14 TRBV24-1 TGTGCCACCAGTGACCGGGACTACTACAATGAGCAGTTCTTC CATSDRDYYNEQFF
TRBJ2-5 NA TRBD2 19 TRBV4-1 TGCGCCAGCAGCCAAGAAGGGGGCCGGCGGGGGGGCCGGCAAGAGACCCAGTACTTC CASSQEGGRRGGRQETQYF
TRBJ2-7 few NA 13 TRBV27 TGTGCCAGCAGTTACCGGAGCGGCTACGAGCAGTACTTC CASSYRSGYEQYF
TRBJ2-1 NA NA 16 TRBV7-8 TGTGCCAGCAGCTTATCGGGGGCGGGGGCCTACAATGAGCAGTTCTTC CASSLSGAGAYNEQFF
TRBJ2-7 few NA 14 TRBV12-3/TRBV12-4 TGTGCCAGCAGTTCCCAGGGGCAACCATACGAGCAGTACTTC CASSSQGQPYEQYF
TRBJ2-4 many NA 13 TRBV7-3 TGTGCCAGCACCTCTCCCCAGCCCGACATTCAGTACTTC CASTSPQPDIQYF
TRBJ2-3 NA NA 12 TRBV12-3/TRBV12-4 TGTGCCAGCAGTTTGTGGACCCGGCCGCAAAGTTTT CASSLWTRPQSF
TRBJ2-6 NA TRBD1 17 TRBV5-4 TGTGCCAGCAGCAGGGACAGGGTCGGCTCTGGGGCCAACGTCCTGACTTTC CASSRDRVGSGANVLTF
TRBJ1-2 NA NA 15 TRBV27 TGTGCCAGCAGTTCGGTCATAAAAGGGAACTATGGCTACACCTTC CASSSVIKGNYGYTF
TRBJ2-5 few NA 15 TRBV21-1 TGTGCCAGCAGTACTAGCGGGAGACATATTGAGACCCAGTACTTC CASSTSGRHIETQYF
TRBJ2-1 NA NA 14 TRBV5-1 TGCGCCAGCACCTTGGGCAGGCCCGGCAATGAGCAGTTCTTC CASTLGRPGNEQFF
TRBJ2-7 few TRBD2 15 TRBV7-9 TGTGCCAGCAGCTTCGGACTAGCGGGAGGGCGCGAGCAGTACTTC CASSFGLAGGREQYF
TRBJ2-1 many NA 14 TRBV7-8 TGTGCCAGCAGCTTAGGACTAGGTGGGAATGAGCAGTTCTTC CASSLGLGGNEQFF
TRBJ1-6 NA NA 14 TRBV20-1 TGCAGTGCTAGAGGCGACTACTATAATTCACCCCTCCACTTT CSARGDYYNSPLHF
TRBJ2-5 NA NA 11 TRBV30 TGTGCCTGGAGTGCTAATTTGGGCCAGTACTTC CAWSANLGQYF
TRBJ2-7 NA TRBD1 14 TRBV5-1 TGCGCCAGCAGCCCGGGACAGGCTGTGGGGGAGCAGTACTTC CASSPGQAVGEQYF
TRBJ2-3 few TRBD1 15 TRBV5-1 TGCGCCAGCAGCTTTACAGGGGTAAGCCCAGATACGCAGTATTTT CASSFTGVSPDTQYF
TRBJ1-2 NA TRBD1 21 TRBV9 TGTGCCAGCAGCGTATCGAGGAGCCCCCCTGGACAGGACCGTGGCTACTACGGCTACACCTTC CASSVSRSPPGQDRGYYGYTF
TRBJ1-2 NA TRBD1 15 TRBV15 TGTGCCACCAGCAGAGCGGGACAGGGGGCCGGTGGCTACACCTTC CATSRAGQGAGGYTF
TRBJ1-4 few NA 16 TRBV7-2 TGTGCCAGCAGCTTAGGTCCGGCCTCCCGAACCGAAAAACTGTTTTTT CASSLGPASRTEKLFF
TRBJ1-1 NA TRBD1 17 TRBV12-3/TRBV12-4 TGTGCCAGCAGTATAACCGGGACAGGGGTCGGGCGTACTGAAGCTTTCTTT CASSITGTGVGRTEAFF
TRBJ2-7 few TRBD2 13 TRBV20-1 TGCAGACCTGACGGGGGACTAGCGTACGAGCAGTACTTC CRPDGGLAYEQYF
TRBJ2-1 NA NA 15 TRBV4-3 TGCGCCAGCAGCCAAGATCGGAGTTCCTTGGGTGAGCAGTTCTTC CASSQDRSSLGEQFF
TRBJ2-7 many TRBD1 15 TRBV6-5 TGTGCCAGCAGTTACTCCGGGCCGGGACAGGGCAGGCAGTACTTC CASSYSGPGQGRQYF
TRBJ2-1 NA NA 15 TRBV20-1 TGCAGTGCTAGAGATCTAGCTAGCGATTACAATGAGCAGTTCTTC CSARDLASDYNEQFF
TRBJ1-2 NA NA 13 TRBV7-3 TGTGCCAGCAGTCGTCAGGGGCTGGGTGGCTACACCTTC CASSRQGLGGYTF
TRBJ1-5 NA NA 16 TRBV12-1 TGTGCCAGCAGCTTGGACTATTACGCGGGCAATCAGCCCCAGCATTTT CASSLDYYAGNQPQHF
TRBJ2-7 NA TRBD2 13 TRBV30 TGTGCCTGGGGGCTAGCGGGAGCTTACGAGCAGTACTTC CAWGLAGAYEQYF
TRBJ1-5 NA NA 18 TRBV18 TGTGCCAGCTCACCACAGCGGACGGCACAGCATAGCAATCAGCCCCAGCATTTT CASSPQRTAQHSNQPQHF
TRBJ2-1 NA NA 16 TRBV7-6 TGTGCCAGCAGCTTAGGAGGTGGGACTTCCTACAATGAGCAGTTCTTC CASSLGGGTSYNEQFF
TRBJ2-1 NA TRBD1 15 TRBV27 TGTGCCAGCAGGGTCCGGGGACAGGGTTCTAATGAGCAGTTCTTC CASRVRGQGSNEQFF
TRBJ2-1 few NA 13 TRBV2 TGTGCCGTACACAGGAGCTCCTACAATGAGCAGTTCTTC CAVHRSSYNEQFF
TRBJ2-3 once NA 15 TRBV6-1 TGTGCCAGCAGAAAATGGGCTAGCGACACAGATACGCAGTATTTT CASRKWASDTDTQYF
TRBJ1-4 NA TRBD1 15 TRBV7-9 TGTGCCAGCAGCTCCGGGACAGCAACTAATGAAAAACTGTTTTTT CASSSGTATNEKLFF
TRBJ2-3 NA NA 13 TRBV18 TGTGCCAGCTCACCCGGGTCGGCAGATACGCAGTATTTT CASSPGSADTQYF
TRBJ1-5 few NA 15 TRBV12-3/TRBV12-4 TGTGCCAGCAGGAGGGGTATTTTCAGCAATCAGCCCCAGCATTTT CASRRGIFSNQPQHF
TRBJ2-5 NA TRBD1 15 TRBV5-1 TGCGCCAGCAGCTTGATTCAGGGGGCGGGAAAGACCCAGTACTTC CASSLIQGAGKTQYF
TRBJ2-1 NA NA 13 TRBV20-1 TGCAGCTCCTGGGAGAGCTCCTACAATGAGCAGTTCTTC CSSWESSYNEQFF